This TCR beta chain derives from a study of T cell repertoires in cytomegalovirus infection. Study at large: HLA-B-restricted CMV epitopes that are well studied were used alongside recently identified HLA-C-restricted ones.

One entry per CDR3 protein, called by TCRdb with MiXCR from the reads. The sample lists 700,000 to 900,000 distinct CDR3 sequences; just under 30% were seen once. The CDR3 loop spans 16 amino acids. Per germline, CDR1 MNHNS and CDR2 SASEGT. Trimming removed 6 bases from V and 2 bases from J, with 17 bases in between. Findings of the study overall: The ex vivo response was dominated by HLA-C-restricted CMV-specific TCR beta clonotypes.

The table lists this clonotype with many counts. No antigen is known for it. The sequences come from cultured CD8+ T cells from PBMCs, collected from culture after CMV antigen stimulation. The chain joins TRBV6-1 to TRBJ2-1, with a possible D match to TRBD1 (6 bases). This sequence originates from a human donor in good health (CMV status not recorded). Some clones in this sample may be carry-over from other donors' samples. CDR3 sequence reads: CASSTWTDLTYNEQFF. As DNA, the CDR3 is TGTGCCAGCAGCACCTGGACAGACCTCACCTACAATGAGCAGTTCTTC.